Reported below is one T cell receptor beta chain. One end of the junction does not line up with germline, which may come from a read error. The TCR beta profiling, which covered VDJ combination and CDR3 sequence, was carried out using genomic DNA as the template. TCRdb used MiXCR to reprocess the reads, holding one entry per CDR3 protein. The sample lists hundreds of thousands of distinct CDR3 sequences; about 70% were seen once. Germline CDR1 reads SGHTA; CDR2 reads FQGTGA. The length of the CDR3 is 14 residues. The data derive from a study of CD8+CD57+ T cells in acquired aplastic anemia. Study context: Across the sorted CD4+ and CD8+ cells, DNA amounts averaged 3.2 ug. Healthy donors gave 11 million or so reads on average for CD4+ cells.

The sequence was collected from a human donor in good health, serving as a control. V and J are TRBV7-3 and TRBJ1-3; D is ambiguous. The sample comprised sorted CD4+, CD8+, or CD8+CD57+ T cells (not recorded which) from PBMCs. The CDR3 sequence: CASSLIVYGKTIYF. The CDR3, as DNA: TGTGCCAGCAGCCTAATTGTCTATGGAAAGACCATATATTTT.